Listed here are 2 T cell receptor beta chains from one sample, sequenced in a study of shared clonotypes between healthy human individuals. Selected positively for CCR7 and CD45RO-negative, naive CD8 cells excluded terminally differentiated effector memory CD45RA+ cells. Generated by immunoSEQ multiplex PCR, the TCRdb table keeps only in-frame clones and is missing some. The sample includes about 2,100,000 clones, around 93% of them seen just once. The material sequenced was naive CD8+ T cells from PBMCs. The receptors were sampled from a young man in good health. Some clones in this sample may be carry-over from other donors' samples.

V gene TRBV14 combines with J gene TRBJ2-1; D not certain. CDR1 is SGHDN, CDR2 FVKESK, per germline. CDR3 size: 12 residues. Trimming removed 4 bases from V and 4 bases from J, with 5 bases in between. The CDR3 sequence: CASSLAYNEQFF. Here the CDR3 DNA reads TGTGCCAGCAGCCTTGCTTACAATGAGCAGTTCTTC.

This clone was recorded a few times. The genes are TRBV7-9 and TRBJ1-2; D possibly corresponds to TRBD1 (5 bases). V dropped 5 bases and J dropped 6 bases, with 16 bases sitting between them. Germline V lookup: CDR1 SEHNR, CDR2 FQNEAQ (reference sequence). CDR3 length: 14 residues. CDR3 protein: CASSPIAQGDGYTF. The DNA of the CDR3 is TGTGCCAGCAGCCCAATCGCGCAGGGTGATGGCTACACCTTC. The full variable domain, rest sourced from reference TRBV7-9 and TRBJ1-2, is DTGVSQNPRHKITKRGQNVTFRCDPISEHNRLYWYRQTLGQGPEFLTYFQNEAQLEKSRLLSDRFSAERPKGSFSTLEIQRTEQGDSAMYLCASSPIAQGDGYTFGSGTRLTVV.